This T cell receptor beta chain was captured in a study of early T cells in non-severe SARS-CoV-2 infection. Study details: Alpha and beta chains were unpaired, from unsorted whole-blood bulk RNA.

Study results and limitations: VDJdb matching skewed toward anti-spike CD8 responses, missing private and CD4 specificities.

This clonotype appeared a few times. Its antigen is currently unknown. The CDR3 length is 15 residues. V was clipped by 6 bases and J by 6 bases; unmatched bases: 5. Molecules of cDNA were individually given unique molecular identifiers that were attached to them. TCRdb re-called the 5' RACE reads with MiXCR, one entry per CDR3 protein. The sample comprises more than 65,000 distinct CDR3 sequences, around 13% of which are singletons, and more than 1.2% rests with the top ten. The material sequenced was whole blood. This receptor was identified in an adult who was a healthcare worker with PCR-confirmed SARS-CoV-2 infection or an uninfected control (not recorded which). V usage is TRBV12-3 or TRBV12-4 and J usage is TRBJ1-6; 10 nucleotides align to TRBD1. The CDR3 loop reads CASRDRGNLNSPLHF. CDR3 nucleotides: TGTGCCAGCAGGGACAGGGGGAATCTTAATTCACCCCTCCACTTT.